Listed here are 14 T cell receptor beta chains from one sample, sequenced in a study of T-cell reconstitution after alpha-beta-depleted transplantation in children. Unique molecular identifiers tagged the TCRbeta library. Via MiXCR, TCRdb re-called the PCR reads, giving one row per CDR3 protein. Altogether about 230,000 distinct CDR3 sequences are present, 9.7% being singletons, with the ten largest covering approximately 5%. The sample in question was PBMCs from the stem cell graft donor, obtained from the stem cell graft. The source of these receptors is a human donor who donated a stem cell graft to a child with SCID.

This clonotype was observed many times. The gene calls are TRBV15 and TRBJ2-3; possibly TRBD2 for D (8 bases). Germline V gene data show CDR1 as LNHNV and CDR2 as YYDKDF (reference sequence). The CDR3 totals 16 residues. V shed 5 bases and J shed 2 bases, with 17 bases lying between them. This chain's CDR3 is CATSRGGQRLTDTQYF. The CDR3 nucleotides read TGTGCCACCAGCCGGGGGGGACAGAGACTCACAGATACGCAGTATTTT.

This sequence joins TRBV12-3 or TRBV12-4 and TRBJ2-7; 7 bases agree with TRBD1. The CDR3 length is 17 residues. V dropped 8 bases and J dropped 2; count of bases not matched to a gene: 18. The CDR3 loop reads CASCRRGGLLRTYEQYF. Here the CDR3 DNA reads TGTGCCAGCTGTCGGAGAGGGGGCCTGTTACGGACCTACGAGCAGTACTTC.

This clonotype was observed many times. J is TRBJ2-1 and V is TRBV7-9; D unclear. There are 15 residues in the CDR3. Between the trimmed V and J ends, which lost 5 bases and 4 bases, there was a span of 15 bases. Germline V gene data show CDR1 as SEHNR and CDR2 as FQNEAQ (reference sequence). CDR3 loop: CASSLLSVNYNEQFF. CDR3 coding DNA: TGTGCCAGCAGCCTACTTTCGGTCAATTACAATGAGCAGTTCTTC.

This clonotype was counted at least ten times. This chain links TRBV5-1 with TRBJ2-2; D is possibly TRBD1 (5 bases). The V end was cut by 6 bases, the J end by 0 bases, with 15 bases between. The CDR3 totals 16 residues. CDR1 and CDR2 (germline): SGHRS, YFSETQ. The CDR3, as DNA: TGCGCCAGCACCCTGTTTACAGGCGCGAACACCGGGGAGCTGTTTTTT. Its protein product is CASTLFTGANTGELFF.

This clonotype was seen many times. The V and J genes are TRBV20-1 and TRBJ2-1, with 9 bases aligning to TRBD2. CDR1 DFQATT and CDR2 SNEGSKA come from the germline V gene (reference sequence). This CDR3 spans 15 amino acids. V gave up 6 bases and J gave up 6 bases; unmatched junction bases: 12. The CDR3 DNA reads TGCAGTGCCCCCCGGCTAGCGGGGTCTACCAATGAGCAGTTCTTC. Translated: CSAPRLAGSTNEQFF.

The chain couples TRBV5-6 to TRBJ2-7, with D perhaps TRBD1 or TRBD2 (5 bases each). The CDR3 contains 13 residues. From germline, CDR1 is SGHDT and CDR2 YYEEEE. The ends were cut back, 3 bases at V and 1 base at J, with 8 bases in the middle. The CDR3 sequence is CASSWDGSYEQYF. The CDR3 region has the DNA TGTGCCAGCAGCTGGGACGGGTCCTACGAGCAGTACTTC.

This clonotype was seen ten or more times. The rearrangement links TRBV28 to TRBJ2-5; weak D call: TRBD1 (6 bases). The germline V and J ends were trimmed by 3 bases and 5 bases, with 16 bases remaining between them. Germline V gene data show CDR1 as MDHEN and CDR2 as SYDVKM. There are 15 residues in the CDR3. The CDR3 region has the DNA TGTGCCAGCAGTTTCTCAGGGGTAGTGTCGGAGACCCAGTACTTC. This sequence encodes CASSFSGVVSETQYF.

This clonotype was detected a few times. The V and J genes are TRBV20-1 and TRBJ1-1; 8 bases line up with TRBD1. The germline V gene has CDR1 DFQATT and CDR2 SNEGSKA (reference sequence). CDR3 length: 13 residues. V lost 5 bases to trimming and J lost 2 bases; unmatched junction nucleotides: 4. DNA for the CDR3: TGCAGTGCTGTACAGGGGGGAAACACTGAAGCTTTCTTT. Protein sequence: CSAVQGGNTEAFF.

The chain recombines TRBV20-1 with TRBJ2-7; 8 bases line up with TRBD1. The CDR3 loop spans 16 amino acids. CDR1 is DFQATT, CDR2 SNEGSKA, per germline (reference sequence). The trim removed 3 bases at V and 0 bases at J, leaving 10 bases unmatched. The CDR3 DNA reads as TGCAGTGCTAGTCCGTGGGGACAGGTCTTCTCCTACGAGCAGTACTTC. Its protein product is CSASPWGQVFSYEQYF.

This clonotype occurred a few times. The chain couples TRBV7-9 to TRBJ2-1, with TRBD2 identical over 7 bases. Trimming cost V 2 bases and J 10 bases; bases outside gene matches: 14. Germline loops: CDR1 SEHNR, CDR2 FQNEAQ (reference sequence). This CDR3 region has 16 residues. In nucleotides, the CDR3 is TGTGCCAGCAGCTTATTTCCCGATGGGAGGGCGGGGGAGCAGTTCTTC. Its protein product is CASSLFPDGRAGEQFF.

This clonotype was counted only a few times. V is TRBV13 and J is TRBJ2-7, with 9 bases lining up with TRBD1. Germline assignment: CDR1 PRHDT and CDR2 FYEKMQ (reference sequence). CDR3 length: 15 amino acids. The V and J ends lost 3 bases and 2 bases, in that order; junction bases with no gene match: 5. The CDR3 here is CASSLAGTGTYEQYF. CDR3 DNA: TGTGCCAGCAGCTTGGCCGGGACAGGGACCTACGAGCAGTACTTC.

The J gene is TRBJ2-2, the V gene TRBV6-4, with D unresolved. The CDR3 consists of 18 residues. Germline assignment: CDR1 MRHNA and CDR2 SNTAGT. The ends were cut back, 0 bases at V and 1 base at J, with 15 bases in the middle. CDR3 DNA: TGTGCCAGCAGTGACTCGGCCGTCTTTAAGCGGAACACCGGGGAGCTGTTTTTT. Amino acids: CASSDSAVFKRNTGELFF.

This clonotype was picked up many times. This sequence joins TRBV5-1 and TRBJ1-1, with 10 nucleotides matching TRBD1. CDR1 is SGHRS and CDR2 is YFSETQ in the germline V gene. J lost 1 base, V lost 4 bases, and 10 bases had no gene match. CDR3 length: 17 amino acids. This chain's CDR3 is CASSPGTGAMANTEAFF. The CDR3 DNA sequence: TGCGCCAGCAGCCCGGGGACAGGGGCGATGGCGAACACTGAAGCTTTCTTT. Supplemented by reference TRBV5-1 and TRBJ1-1, the full variable domain reads KAGVTQTPRYLIKTRGQQVTLSCSPISGHRSVSWYQQTPGQGLQFLFEYFSETQRNKGNFPGRFSGRQFSNSRSEMNVSTLELGDSALYLCASSPGTGAMANTEAFFGQGTRLTVV.

This clonotype was counted at least ten times. The chain is built from TRBV5-6 and TRBJ1-5; 8 bases map to TRBD1. This CDR3 is built from 15 residues. The J segment lost 3 bases and the V segment lost 4 bases, leaving 6 bases of the junction unmatched. Germline CDR1 and CDR2: SGHDT and YYEEEE. CDR3 in amino acids: CASSLTGGANQPQHF. The CDR3 DNA follows: TGTGCCAGCAGCCTTACAGGGGGTGCCAATCAGCCCCAGCATTTT.